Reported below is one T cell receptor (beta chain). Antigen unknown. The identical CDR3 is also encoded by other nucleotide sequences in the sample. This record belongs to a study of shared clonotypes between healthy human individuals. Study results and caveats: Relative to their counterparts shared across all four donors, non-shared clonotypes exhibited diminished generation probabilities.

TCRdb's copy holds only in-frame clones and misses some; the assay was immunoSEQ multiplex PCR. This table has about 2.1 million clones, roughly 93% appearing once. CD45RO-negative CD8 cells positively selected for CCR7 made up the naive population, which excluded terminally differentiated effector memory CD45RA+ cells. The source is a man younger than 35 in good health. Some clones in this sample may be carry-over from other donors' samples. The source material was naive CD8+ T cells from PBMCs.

The CDR3 spells CASSLGTGPYEQYF. The DNA for the CDR3 is TGTGCCAGCAGCTTGGGGACAGGTCCCTACGAGCAGTACTTC. The chain combines TRBV5-6 with TRBJ2-7; 7 nucleotides match TRBD1. Losses at the gene ends were 0 bases for V and 2 bases for J; bases not matched to a gene: 2. This CDR3 contains 14 residues. Germline lookup yields CDR1 SGHDT and CDR2 YYEEEE.